This T cell receptor beta chain was captured in a study of neurological immune-mediated disorders. Each CDR3 protein gets one entry after TCRdb re-called the 5' RACE reads with MiXCR. The data hold roughly 34,000 distinct CDR3 sequences, with approximately 4.5% observed a single time. Trimming pared 1 base from V and 0 bases from J, leaving 7 bases between. This CDR3 is 15 amino acids long. Findings of the study overall: Multiple sclerosis, the disease with the least TCR clonal expansion, fell below healthy controls, whereas HTLV-1-associated myelopathy showed the most.

This clonotype was recorded many times. Its matching antigen is unknown. This clonotype was obtained from a man aged 18 to 29 in good health. The chain couples TRBV12-3 or TRBV12-4 to TRBJ2-1, with unresolved D. Input material: PBMCs. CDR3 in DNA: TGTGCCAGCAGTTTAGGGGAAAGCTCCTACAATGAGCAGTTCTTC. Residues: CASSLGESSYNEQFF.